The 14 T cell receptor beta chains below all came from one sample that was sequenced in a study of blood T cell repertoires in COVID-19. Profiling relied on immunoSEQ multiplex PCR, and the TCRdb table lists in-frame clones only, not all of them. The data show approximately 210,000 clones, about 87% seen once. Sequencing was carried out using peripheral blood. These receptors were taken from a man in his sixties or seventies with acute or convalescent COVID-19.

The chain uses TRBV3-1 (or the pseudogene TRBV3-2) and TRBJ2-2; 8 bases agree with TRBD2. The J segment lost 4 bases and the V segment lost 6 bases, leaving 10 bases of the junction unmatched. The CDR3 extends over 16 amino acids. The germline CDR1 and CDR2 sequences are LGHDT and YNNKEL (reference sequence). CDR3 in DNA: TGTGCCAGCAGAATGGTTGGCGGGAGGAGCACCGGGGAGCTGTTTTTT. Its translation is CASRMVGGRSTGELFF.

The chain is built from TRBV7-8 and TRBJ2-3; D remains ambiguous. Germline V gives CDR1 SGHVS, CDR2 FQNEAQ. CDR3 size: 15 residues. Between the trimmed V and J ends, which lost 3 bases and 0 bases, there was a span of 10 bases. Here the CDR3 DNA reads TGTGCCAGCAGCTTCGCAGGATCTAGCACAGATACGCAGTATTTT. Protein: CASSFAGSSTDTQYF. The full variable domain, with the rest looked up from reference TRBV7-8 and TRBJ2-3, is GAGVSQSPRYKVAKRGQDVALRCDPISGHVSLFWYQQALGQGPEFLTYFQNEAQLDKSGLPSDRFFAERPEGSVSTLKIQRTQQEDSAVYLCASSFAGSSTDTQYFGPGTRLTVL.

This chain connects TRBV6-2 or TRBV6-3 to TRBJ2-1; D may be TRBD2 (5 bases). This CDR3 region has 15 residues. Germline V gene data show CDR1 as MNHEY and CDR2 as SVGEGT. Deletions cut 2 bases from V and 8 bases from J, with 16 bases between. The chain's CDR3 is CASSYPGLARHEQFF. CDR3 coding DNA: TGTGCCAGCAGTTACCCTGGGCTAGCTAGGCATGAGCAGTTCTTC.

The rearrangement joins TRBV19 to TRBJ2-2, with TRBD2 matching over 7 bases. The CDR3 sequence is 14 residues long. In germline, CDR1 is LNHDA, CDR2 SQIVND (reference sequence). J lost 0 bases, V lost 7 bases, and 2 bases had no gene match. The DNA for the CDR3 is TGTGCCAGTACGGGACTAACGAACACCGGGGAGCTGTTTTTT. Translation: CASTGLTNTGELFF.

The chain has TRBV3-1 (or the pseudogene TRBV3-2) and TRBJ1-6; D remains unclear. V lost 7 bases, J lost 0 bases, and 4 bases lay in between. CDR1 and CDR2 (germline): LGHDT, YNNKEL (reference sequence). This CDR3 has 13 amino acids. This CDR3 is CASKSSYNSPLHF. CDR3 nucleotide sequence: TGTGCCAGCAAGAGCTCCTATAATTCACCCCTCCACTTT.

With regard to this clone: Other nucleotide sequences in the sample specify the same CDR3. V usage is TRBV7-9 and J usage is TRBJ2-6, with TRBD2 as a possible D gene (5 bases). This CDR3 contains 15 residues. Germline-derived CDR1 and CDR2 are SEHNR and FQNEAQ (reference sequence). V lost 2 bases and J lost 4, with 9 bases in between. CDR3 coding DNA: TGTGCCAGCAGCTTATCGGGGTCCGGGGCCAACGTCCTGACTTTC. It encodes CASSLSGSGANVLTF.

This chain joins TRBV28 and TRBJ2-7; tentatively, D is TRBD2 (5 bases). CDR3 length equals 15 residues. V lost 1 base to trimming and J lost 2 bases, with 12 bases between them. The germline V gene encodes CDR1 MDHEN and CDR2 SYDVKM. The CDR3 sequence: CASSLFSGPPYEQYF. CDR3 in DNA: TGTGCCAGCAGTTTATTCAGCGGTCCTCCCTACGAGCAGTACTTC.

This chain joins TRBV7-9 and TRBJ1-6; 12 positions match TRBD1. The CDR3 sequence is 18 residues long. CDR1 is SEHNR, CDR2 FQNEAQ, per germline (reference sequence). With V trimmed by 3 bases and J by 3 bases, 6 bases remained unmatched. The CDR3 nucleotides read TGTGCCAGCAGCTTGACCGGGACAGGGGGCCTCTATAATTCACCCCTCCACTTT. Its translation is CASSLTGTGGLYNSPLHF.

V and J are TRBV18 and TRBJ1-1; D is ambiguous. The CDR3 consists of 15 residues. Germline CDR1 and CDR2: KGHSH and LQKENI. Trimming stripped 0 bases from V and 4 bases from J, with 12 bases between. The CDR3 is CASSPPPGEGTEAFF. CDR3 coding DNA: TGTGCCAGCTCACCACCCCCGGGAGAGGGCACTGAAGCTTTCTTT.

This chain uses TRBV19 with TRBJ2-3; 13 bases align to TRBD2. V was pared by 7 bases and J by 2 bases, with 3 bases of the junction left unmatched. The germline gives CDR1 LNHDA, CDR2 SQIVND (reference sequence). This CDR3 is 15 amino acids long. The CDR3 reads CASTTSGRDTDTQYF. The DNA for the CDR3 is TGTGCCAGTACCACTAGCGGGAGGGACACAGATACGCAGTATTTT.

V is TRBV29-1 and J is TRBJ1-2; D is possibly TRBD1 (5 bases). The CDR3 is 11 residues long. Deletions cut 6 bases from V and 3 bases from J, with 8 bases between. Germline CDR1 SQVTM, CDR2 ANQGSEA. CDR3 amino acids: CSVATDYGYTF. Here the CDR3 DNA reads TGCAGCGTGGCGACAGACTATGGCTACACCTTC. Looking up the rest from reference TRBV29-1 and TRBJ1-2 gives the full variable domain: SAVISQKPSRDICQRGTSLTIQCQVDSQVTMMFWYRQQPGQSLTLIATANQGSEATYESGFVIDKFPISRPNLTFSTLTVSNMSPEDSSIYLCSVATDYGYTFGSGTRLTVV.

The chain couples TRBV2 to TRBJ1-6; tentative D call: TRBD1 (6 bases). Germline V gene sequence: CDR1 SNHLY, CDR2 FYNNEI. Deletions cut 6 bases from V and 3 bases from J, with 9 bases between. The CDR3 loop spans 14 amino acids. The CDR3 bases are TGTGCCAGCAGAGGGGGTGTCTATAATTCACCCCTCCACTTT. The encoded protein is CASRGGVYNSPLHF.

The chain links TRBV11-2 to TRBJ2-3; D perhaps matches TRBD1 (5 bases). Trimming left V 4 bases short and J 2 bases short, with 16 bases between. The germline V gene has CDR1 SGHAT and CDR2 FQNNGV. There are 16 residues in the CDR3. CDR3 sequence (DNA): TGTGCCAGCAGCTCCCAAACAGGTTCGAACACAGATACGCAGTATTTT. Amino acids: CASSSQTGSNTDTQYF.

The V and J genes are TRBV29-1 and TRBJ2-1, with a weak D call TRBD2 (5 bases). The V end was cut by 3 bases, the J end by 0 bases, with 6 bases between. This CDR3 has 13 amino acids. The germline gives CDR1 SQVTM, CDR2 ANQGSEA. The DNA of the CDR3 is TGCAGCGTTGAGGGAGACTCCTACAATGAGCAGTTCTTC. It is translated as CSVEGDSYNEQFF.